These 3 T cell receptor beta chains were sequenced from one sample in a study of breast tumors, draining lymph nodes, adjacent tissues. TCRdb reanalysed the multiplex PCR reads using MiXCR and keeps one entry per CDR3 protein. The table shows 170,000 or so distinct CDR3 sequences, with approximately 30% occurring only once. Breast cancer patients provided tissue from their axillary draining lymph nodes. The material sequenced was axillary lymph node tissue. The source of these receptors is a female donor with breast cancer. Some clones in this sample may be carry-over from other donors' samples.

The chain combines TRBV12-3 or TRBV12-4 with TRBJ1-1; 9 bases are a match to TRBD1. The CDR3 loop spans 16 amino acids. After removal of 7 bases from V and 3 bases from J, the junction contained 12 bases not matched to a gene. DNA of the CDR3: TGTGCCAGCATCACTTCCGGGACAGGGTACCACACTGAAGCTTTCTTT. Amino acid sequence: CASITSGTGYHTEAFF.

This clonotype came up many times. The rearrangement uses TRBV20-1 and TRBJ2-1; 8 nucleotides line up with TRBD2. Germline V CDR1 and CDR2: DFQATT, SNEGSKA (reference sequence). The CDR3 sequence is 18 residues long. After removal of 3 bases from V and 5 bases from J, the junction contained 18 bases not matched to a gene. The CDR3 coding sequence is TGCAGTGCTAGTTCAATGAAGCGGGAGAGGGGGACACACAATGAGCAGTTCTTC. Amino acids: CSASSMKRERGTHNEQFF.

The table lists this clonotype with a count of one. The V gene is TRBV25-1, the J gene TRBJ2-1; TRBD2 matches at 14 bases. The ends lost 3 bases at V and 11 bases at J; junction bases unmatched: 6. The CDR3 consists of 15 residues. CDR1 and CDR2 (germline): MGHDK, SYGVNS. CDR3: CASSEMGLAGDKQFF. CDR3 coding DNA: TGTGCCAGCAGTGAGATGGGACTAGCGGGGGATAAGCAGTTCTTC. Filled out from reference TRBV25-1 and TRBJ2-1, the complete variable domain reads EADIYQTPRYLVIGTGKKITLECSQTMGHDKMYWYQQDPGMELHLIHYSYGVNSTEKGDLSSESTVSRIRTEHFPLTLESARPSHTSQYLCASSEMGLAGDKQFFGPGTRLTVL.